This T cell receptor beta chain appears in the sequencing data of a study of long-term antiretroviral therapy in people with HIV. Findings and caveats of the study: Subsequent to ART, diversity was augmented yet persisted below that of transplant donor controls. Information on adherence to ART, viral resistance or therapy changes was unavailable.

All donors provided no fewer than one pre-ART and no fewer than two post-ART PBMC samples. Every HIV-positive participant received treatment in the United States. Investigators performed immunoSEQ version v3.0 at survey level. TCRdb keeps only in-frame clones here, not all; method: immunoSEQ multiplex PCR. Here the sample spans approximately 20,000 clones, roughly four fifths being singletons. About this clone itself: Its antigen is still unknown. Relative to the germline gene, one junction end is altered; a read error may explain this.

The clonotype originates from a man between 18 and 35 years old with HIV. The sequences come from unsorted PBMCs, collected 0.5 years after starting antiretroviral therapy.

For the CDR3, the DNA is TGTGCCAGTAGTTCTGCCGGGACAGGGATCGTCGATGAAAAACTGTTTTTT. It translates to CASSSAGTGIVDEKLFF. The chain combines TRBV28 with TRBJ1-4; 9 bases are shared with TRBD1. There are 17 residues in the CDR3. The germline CDR1 and CDR2 sequences are MDHEN and SYDVKM.